The rows below give T cell receptor beta chains drawn from one sample of a study of regulatory T cells in long-lasting Graves disease. TCRdb redid the calling of the multiplex PCR reads with MiXCR, one entry per CDR3 protein. The data contain 400,000 or so distinct CDR3 sequences, 20% to 25% of them seen just once; the ten biggest clones take up roughly 28%. The sequencing used peripheral blood mononuclear cells (PBMCs), collected when the disease was refractory, from a patient treated with antithyroid drugs. These receptors all stem from a female donor with Graves disease. CDR3s include the opening cysteine and the closing phenylalanine or tryptophan. The order of the fields is clone size, J gene, V gene, D gene, CDR3 length, CDR3 protein, CDR3 DNA. The D gene is left open where the match is weak. Some rows mark clone size as missing; the rest say once, few, many or name a class of expanded clone.

NA	TRBJ2-7	TRBV9	NA	15	CASSVGVGTFYEQYF	TGTGCCAGCAGCGTGGGCGTTGGGACCTTCTACGAGCAGTACTTC
NA	TRBJ2-4	TRBV20-1	TRBD2	15	CSGSFISGKGDIQYF	TGCAGTGGTTCTTTTATTAGCGGGAAGGGGGACATTCAGTACTTC
NA	TRBJ1-1	TRBV29-1	TRBD1	13	CSVSPGQDGEAFF	TGCAGCGTTTCACCGGGACAGGACGGTGAAGCTTTCTTT
many	TRBJ2-5	TRBV12-3/TRBV12-4	NA	13	CASSPGRQETQYF	TGTGCCAGCAGCCCAGGGCGACAAGAGACCCAGTACTTC
once	TRBJ2-3	TRBV5-6	TRBD2	15	CASSFPSGLTDTQYF	TGTGCCAGCAGCTTTCCTAGCGGTCTCACAGATACGCAGTATTTT
few	TRBJ2-7	TRBV19	NA	15	CASSMGWGRSYEQYF	TGTGCCAGTAGTATGGGCTGGGGACGGAGCTACGAGCAGTACTTC
NA	TRBJ2-7	TRBV3-1	TRBD2	16	CASSRRAGTSRHEQYF	TGTGCCAGCAGCCGCAGAGCCGGGACTAGCAGACACGAGCAGTACTTC
NA	TRBJ2-5	TRBV19	NA	15	CASSPGLGSQETQYF	TGTGCCAGTAGTCCCGGCCTCGGGAGTCAAGAGACCCAGTACTTC
many	TRBJ2-5	TRBV28	TRBD2	18	CASSSPKGGEGKRETQYF	TGTGCCAGCAGTTCTCCTAAGGGCGGGGAGGGGAAGCGAGAGACCCAGTACTTC
few	TRBJ2-7	TRBV28	TRBD2	15	CASSGTSASSYEQYF	TGTGCCAGCAGTGGGACTAGCGCGAGCTCCTACGAGCAGTACTTC
NA	TRBJ2-4	TRBV13	TRBD2	15	CASSLYRGGRPTQYF	TGTGCCAGCAGCTTATATCGGGGCGGGAGGCCAACTCAGTACTTC
many	TRBJ2-7	TRBV28	TRBD2	12	CASKGRVYEQYF	TGTGCCAGCAAAGGGAGGGTCTACGAGCAGTACTTC
many	TRBJ2-5	TRBV3-1	TRBD2	15	CASSPGLADQETQYF	TGTGCCAGCAGCCCGGGACTAGCGGACCAAGAGACCCAGTACTTC
NA	TRBJ1-5	TRBV19	NA	12	CATSQRDQPQHF	TGTGCCACCTCCCAAAGAGATCAGCCCCAGCATTTT
few	TRBJ2-2	TRBV24-1	TRBD2	19	CATSDLTSGRVENTGELFF	TGTGCCACCAGTGATTTGACTAGCGGGAGGGTTGAGAACACCGGGGAGCTGTTTTTT
NA	TRBJ2-1	TRBV29-1	NA	14	CGVEEPGRVNEQFF	TGCGGCGTTGAAGAGCCCGGCCGGGTCAATGAGCAGTTCTTC
NA	TRBJ1-4	TRBV19	NA	13	CASSMDLNEKLFF	TGTGCCAGTAGTATGGATCTCAATGAAAAACTGTTTTTT
NA	TRBJ2-7	TRBV12-3/TRBV12-4	NA	12	CASTSREDEQYF	TGTGCCAGCACATCCAGGGAGGACGAGCAGTACTTC
NA	TRBJ1-1	TRBV29-1	TRBD1	16	CSVEDFSTGGRTEAFF	TGCAGCGTTGAAGATTTTTCTACAGGGGGCCGCACTGAAGCTTTCTTT
NA	TRBJ1-2	TRBV25-1	TRBD1	14	CASSRAGQGVGYTF	TGTGCCAGCAGCCGGGCAGGACAGGGAGTTGGCTACACCTTC
once	TRBJ2-2	TRBV19	TRBD2	15	CATGTSGVNTGELFF	TGTGCCACCGGGACTAGCGGGGTGAACACCGGGGAGCTGTTTTTT